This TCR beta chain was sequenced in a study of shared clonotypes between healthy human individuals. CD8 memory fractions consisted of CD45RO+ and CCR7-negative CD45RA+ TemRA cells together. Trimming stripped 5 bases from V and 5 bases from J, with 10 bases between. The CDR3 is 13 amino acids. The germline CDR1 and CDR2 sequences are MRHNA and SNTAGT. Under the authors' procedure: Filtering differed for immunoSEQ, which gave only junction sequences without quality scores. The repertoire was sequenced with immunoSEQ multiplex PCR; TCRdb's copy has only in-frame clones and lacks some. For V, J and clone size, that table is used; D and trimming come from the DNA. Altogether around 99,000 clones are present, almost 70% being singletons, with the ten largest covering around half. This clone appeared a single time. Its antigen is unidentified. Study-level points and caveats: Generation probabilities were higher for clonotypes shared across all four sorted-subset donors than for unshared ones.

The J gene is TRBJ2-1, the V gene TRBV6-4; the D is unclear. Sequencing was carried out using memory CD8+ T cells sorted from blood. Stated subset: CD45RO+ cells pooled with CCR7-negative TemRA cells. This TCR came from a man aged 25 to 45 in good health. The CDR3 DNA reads TGTGCCAGCAGTACCGATCCCAACAATGAGCAGTTCTTC. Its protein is CASSTDPNNEQFF.